This T cell receptor (beta chain) emerged from a study of T cell responses to AZD1222 COVID-19 vaccine (dated by TCRdb to the early 2020s). Context from the whole study: TCR sequencing covered 230 to 250 trial participants: 200 to 220 given two doses of AZD1222 and 26 given two doses of MenACWY control vaccine. Trial participants were enrolled by age into 18-55, 56-69 and 70-plus year subgroups, with about 150, 28 and 57 TCR-sequenced participants respectively. What the work shows at the level of the full study, not this receptor alone: Conclusions about previously exposed vaccinees were limited because only six AZD1222 recipients were SARS-CoV-2 seropositive at baseline. Epitopes outside the regions mutated in the B.1.351 and B.1.1.7 variants were reportedly recognized by nearly half of the unique spike-specific TCRs. In the small 56-69-year group, the increase in depth fell short of significance, most likely because of low power. A significant rise in spike-specific TCR breadth and depth was observed after two AZD1222 doses relative to day 0 and relative to MenACWY recipients. Because no day 14 peak-response samples were available, the repertoires could be characterized only after the peak T cell response. Most participants were white British and females outnumbered males, and the authors suggested that clonal diversity may have been underestimated. The vaccine-associated CD4 TCRs covered the entire spike protein, and the dominant responses fell in regions 160-218 and 743-854.

The sample holds a few counts of this clone. Its antigen has not been determined. One junction end does not reproduce the germline sequence, and a read error may be involved. The CDR3 regions of human TCRbeta chains were analyzed by immunosequencing. From the authors' description of their analysis: TCRs in the repertoires were matched against a reference library of SARS-CoV-2-specific TCRs that had been generated with the MIRA antigen-specificity platform. Breadth was defined as the fraction of unique TCRs that were SARS-CoV-2-associated. Depth was defined as the fraction of total T cells that were SARS-CoV-2-associated. Using the MIRA data, every spike-specific TCR was mapped to the spike region that the TCR reacted to and assigned to either a CD4 or a CD8 class. Log10-transformed breadth and depth values were compared by one-way ANOVA with Sidak's multiple comparisons tests. TCRdb carries this immuneACCESS record with in-frame sequences only. Its versions omit some clonotypes, under half of them owing to an unresolved V gene in the studies checked, with the rest unexplained. V and J calls and clone size are as listed in that table; D and trimming were resolved from the DNA. The sample table shows about 150,000 clones, and around 90% are seen once. Roughly 6% of the sample is in the top ten clones.

In light of the paper, this sample's time point label describes: about 28 days (+/-7) after the second vaccine dose. AZD1222 recipients with second doses at about 4 weeks or about 12 weeks were pooled, because spike-specific TCR depth and breadth did not differ between schedules. Vaccinee samples came from UK trials COV001 and COV002, including a single-blind randomized controlled phase 2/3 trial of AZD1222 (ChAdOx1 nCoV-19) in healthy adults. For TCRbeta chain sequencing, PBMC samples from trial participants were taken at day 0 and at day 28 after the second dose. CDR1 SSHAT and CDR2 FNYEAQ are derived from the germline V gene (reference sequence). The CDR3 numbers 13 residues from cysteine through phenylalanine. The DNA shown is the 39-base CDR3, in frame from base 1.

This chain is built from TRBV7-7 and TRBJ2-1; a tentative D match to TRBD2 spans 5 bases. This sequence originates from an adult who received the AZD1222 COVID-19 vaccine. The sample in question was peripheral blood, obtained 28 days after the second AZD1222 dose. The CDR3 loop reads CASSLATWTRQFF. In nucleotide form, the sequence is TGTGCTAGCAGCTTAGCGACTTGGACGAGGCAGTTCTTC.